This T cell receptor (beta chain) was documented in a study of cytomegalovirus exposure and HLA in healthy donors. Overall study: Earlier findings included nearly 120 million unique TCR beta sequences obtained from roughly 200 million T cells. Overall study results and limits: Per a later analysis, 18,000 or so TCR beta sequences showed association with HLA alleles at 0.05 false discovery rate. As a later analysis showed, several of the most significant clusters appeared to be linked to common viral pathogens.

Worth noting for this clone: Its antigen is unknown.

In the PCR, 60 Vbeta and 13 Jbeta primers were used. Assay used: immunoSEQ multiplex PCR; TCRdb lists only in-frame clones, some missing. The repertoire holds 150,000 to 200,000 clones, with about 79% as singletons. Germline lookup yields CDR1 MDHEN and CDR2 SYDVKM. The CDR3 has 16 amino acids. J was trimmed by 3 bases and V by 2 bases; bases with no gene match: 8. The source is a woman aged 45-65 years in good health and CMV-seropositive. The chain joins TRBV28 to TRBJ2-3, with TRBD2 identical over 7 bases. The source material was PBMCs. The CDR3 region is CASSLPGGPGTDTQYF. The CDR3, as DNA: TGTGCCAGCAGTTTACCGGGGGGACCGGGAACAGATACGCAGTATTTT.